The rows below give T cell receptor beta chains drawn from one sample of a study of blood T cell repertoires in COVID-19. Some clones are missing from TCRdb's copy, which holds only in-frame ones; the method was immunoSEQ multiplex PCR. The repertoire holds 300,000 to 400,000 clones, over 75% seen once, with about 1% in the top ten. Sequencing was done on a sample of PBMCs or T cells enriched from blood (not recorded which). These TCRs come from a young man who had recovered from COVID-19. The CDR3 runs from the conserved cysteine through the conserved F or W. Fields, in order: J gene, V gene, clone size, CDR3 protein. Clone size is not always given. Where it is, it says once, few, many or a class for expanded clones.

J: TRBJ1-4; V: TRBV9; size: NA; CDR3: CASSVGGLEEKLFF
J: TRBJ2-7; V: TRBV28; size: NA; CDR3: CASRDLSGGKGEQYF
J: TRBJ1-6; V: TRBV6-5; size: NA; CDR3: CASTSTGRGNSPLHF
J: TRBJ2-3; V: TRBV19; size: NA; CDR3: CASEQQRTAGRDTQYF
J: TRBJ1-6; V: TRBV6-1; size: NA; CDR3: CASSEEDLVGSPLHF
J: TRBJ1-5; V: TRBV6-6; size: NA; CDR3: CASSTHHNQPQHF
J: TRBJ1-1; V: TRBV10-3; size: few; CDR3: CAISPRDNFRNTEAFF
J: TRBJ2-5; V: TRBV11-2; size: NA; CDR3: CASSPNQETQYF
J: TRBJ1-2; V: TRBV27; size: NA; CDR3: CATRGTALIGGYTF
J: TRBJ2-5; V: TRBV9; size: NA; CDR3: CASSSRTGGETQYF
J: TRBJ2-7; V: TRBV29-1; size: NA; CDR3: CSVDSGFPYEQYF
J: TRBJ1-2; V: TRBV28; size: NA; CDR3: CASSLWGQNYGYTF
J: TRBJ1-1; V: TRBV3-1/TRBV3-2; size: NA; CDR3: CASSRTGLFTEAFF
J: TRBJ2-1; V: TRBV15; size: NA; CDR3: CATSRVTSGGNEQFF
J: TRBJ2-1; V: TRBV11-1; size: few; CDR3: CASSRTRARDEQFF
J: TRBJ2-7; V: TRBV7-2; size: NA; CDR3: CASSLVLAGSTEQYF
J: TRBJ2-4; V: TRBV3-1/TRBV3-2; size: NA; CDR3: CASSPRLVGAKNIQYF
J: TRBJ1-5; V: TRBV27; size: NA; CDR3: CASSFLPRAGDSNQPQHF
J: TRBJ1-4; V: TRBV29-1; size: NA; CDR3: CSVGAGGSEKLFF
J: TRBJ1-2; V: TRBV9; size: NA; CDR3: CASSGRDGYTF
J: TRBJ1-5; V: TRBV19; size: NA; CDR3: CASHNTWTGNQPQHF
J: TRBJ2-1; V: TRBV28; size: NA; CDR3: CASSRTSPLYNEQFF
J: TRBJ2-7; V: TRBV5-1; size: NA; CDR3: CASSLNRPSYEQYF
J: TRBJ1-4; V: TRBV10-3; size: once; CDR3: CAIGQKNNEKLFF